This TCR beta chain appears in the sequencing data of a study of cytomegalovirus exposure and HLA in healthy donors. PCR involved 60 Vbeta and 13 Jbeta primers. Assay used: immunoSEQ multiplex PCR; TCRdb lists only in-frame clones, some missing. The table lists about 150,000 clones, roughly four fifths of them singletons, with under 5% in the top ten. The V end lost 3 bases, the J end lost 8 bases, and 17 bases lay between the germline ends. This CDR3 comprises 16 residues. Germline V lookup: CDR1 KGHSH, CDR2 LQKENI. The TCR sequence derives from a girl aged 5-17 years in good health and CMV-seropositive. The source material was PBMCs. The chain links TRBV18 to TRBJ2-6, with TRBD1 as a possible D gene (5 bases). CDR3 DNA sequence: TGTGCCAGCTCACCGACCACTAAGGGGCAGACCAACGTCCTGACTTTC. This translates into CASSPTTKGQTNVLTF.